This T cell receptor beta chain was captured by sequencing in a study of blood T cell repertoires in COVID-19 (dated by TCRdb to about 2020). Background for the entire study: Collaborator samples came from the United States, Italy and Spain and covered acute and convalescent phases of COVID-19. The material from the prospective study consisted of cDNA or gDNA derived from T cells, B-cell-depleted T cells, or PBMCs. Subjects who had been exposed to COVID-19, were actively infected with it, or had recovered from it provided the deeply sampled blood TCRbeta repertoires that made up the dataset. The repertoires were released in a freely available public database intended as a resource for research on the immune response to SARS-CoV-2. The samples were drawn from two sources: the first 160 participants of the ongoing ImmuneRACE study, and 1,000 to 1,500 subjects contributed by 6 global collaborators. Sample metadata almost always included a de-identified subject ID, COVID-19 status, age in years and sex. Where available, HLA class I and class II types were taken from metadata supplied by the sample provider and were not determined by assay-based typing. Study-wide conclusions, independent of this receptor: The quantity of clinical and demographic metadata differed by source and by participant and was supplied without curation.

Each collaborating institution followed its own protocols to collect whole blood in K2EDTA tubes. Collaborator samples were shipped for TCRbeta analysis as frozen whole blood, isolated PBMCs, or DNA extracted from either sample type. The immunoSEQ Assay, a bias-controlled multiplex PCR, was used to amplify TCRbeta CDR3 regions from genomic DNA. Per the original workflow: The number of nucleated cells in each sample was estimated by amplification of reference gene primers within the assay. To quantify the absolute abundance of each unique TCRbeta CDR3 rearrangement, sequence reads were collapsed and filtered. Productive Simpson clonality was computed per sample as the square root of Simpson's diversity index over productive rearrangements. As stored in TCRdb, this immuneACCESS dataset retains in-frame rearrangements with V and J assigned. A fraction of the clones does not appear; measured against another copy, unresolved V genes explain less than half of the discrepancy, and the remainder lacks a known reason. V and J calls and clone size are given by that table; D and trimming were obtained from the DNA. For this sample the table gives about 230,000 clones, of which 81% were detected only once. The top ten constitute roughly 7.9% of the sample.

The CDR3 numbers 13 residues from cysteine through phenylalanine. Only CDR3 DNA is held: 39 bases, read in frame from base 1. The germline V gene gives CDR1 as MRHNA and CDR2 as SNTAGT. The trim is 4 bases for V and 5 bases for J, with a gap of 8 bases between the germline ends. Notes on this clone: The antigen it binds to is not known. Per-base qualities were not stored, and no clone one base away is much larger.

In this chain, TRBV6-4 is recombined with TRBJ2-2; the D gene assignment is ambiguous. Material: peripheral blood. The TCR comes from a woman of 80 years or more with acute or convalescent COVID-19. The bases are TGTGCCAGCAGTGTGGAGTTTACCGGGGAGCTGTTTTTT. The resulting protein is CASSVEFTGELFF.